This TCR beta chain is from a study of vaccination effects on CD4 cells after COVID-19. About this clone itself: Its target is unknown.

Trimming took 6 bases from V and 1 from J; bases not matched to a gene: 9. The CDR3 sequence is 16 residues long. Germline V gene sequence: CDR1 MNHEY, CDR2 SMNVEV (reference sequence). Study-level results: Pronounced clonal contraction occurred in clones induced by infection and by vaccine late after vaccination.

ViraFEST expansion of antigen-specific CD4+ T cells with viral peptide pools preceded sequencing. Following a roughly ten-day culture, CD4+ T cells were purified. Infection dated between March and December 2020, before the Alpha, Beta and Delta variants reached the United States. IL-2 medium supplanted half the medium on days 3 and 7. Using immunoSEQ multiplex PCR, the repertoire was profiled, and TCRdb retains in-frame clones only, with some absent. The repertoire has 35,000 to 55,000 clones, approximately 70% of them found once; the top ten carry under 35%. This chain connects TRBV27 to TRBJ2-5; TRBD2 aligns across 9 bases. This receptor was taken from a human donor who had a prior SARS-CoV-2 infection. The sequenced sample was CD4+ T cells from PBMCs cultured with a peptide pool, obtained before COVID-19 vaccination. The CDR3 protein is CASRQGLAGIQETQYF. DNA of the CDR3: TGTGCCAGCAGACAGGGACTAGCAGGAATCCAAGAGACCCAGTACTTC.